One sample yielded the 2 T cell receptor beta chains listed below, sequenced in a study of cytomegalovirus exposure and HLA in healthy donors. The PCR had 60 Vbeta and 13 Jbeta primers. The data were produced by immunoSEQ multiplex PCR, yet TCRdb's version contains in-frame clones alone and is incomplete. The sample holds some 130,000 clones, 80% seen once. The sample consisted of PBMCs. The source is a male donor in good health and CMV-seronegative.

The chain carries TRBV18 and TRBJ1-2; D uncertain. Trimming removed 2 bases from V and 4 bases from J, with 8 bases in between. From germline, CDR1 is KGHSH and CDR2 LQKENI. The CDR3 is made up of 13 amino acids. This chain's CDR3 is CASSPKTGYGYTF. DNA of the CDR3: TGTGCCAGCTCACCAAAGACGGGCTATGGCTACACCTTC.

The rearrangement joins TRBV13 to TRBJ2-2, with 14 bases fitting TRBD2. This CDR3 region has 20 residues. Per germline, CDR1 PRHDT and CDR2 FYEKMQ (reference sequence). With V trimmed by 5 bases and J by 2 bases, 13 bases remained unmatched. The CDR3 region has the DNA TGTGCCAGCAGCCACTACCGTCGGACTAGCGGGAGGACTAACACCGGGGAGCTGTTTTTT. Protein: CASSHYRRTSGRTNTGELFF.